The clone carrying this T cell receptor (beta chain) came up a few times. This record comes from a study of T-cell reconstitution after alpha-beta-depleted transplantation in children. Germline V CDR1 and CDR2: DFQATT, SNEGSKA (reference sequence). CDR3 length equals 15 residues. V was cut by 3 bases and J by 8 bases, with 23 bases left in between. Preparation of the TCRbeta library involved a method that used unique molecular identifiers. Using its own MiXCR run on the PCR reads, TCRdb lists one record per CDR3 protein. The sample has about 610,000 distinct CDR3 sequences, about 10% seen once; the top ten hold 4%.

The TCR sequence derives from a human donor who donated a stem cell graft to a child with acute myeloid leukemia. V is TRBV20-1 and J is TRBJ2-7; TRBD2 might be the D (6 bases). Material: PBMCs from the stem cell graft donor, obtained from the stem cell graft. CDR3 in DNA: TGCAGTGCTAGTCACCGGGACTCCGGGGGTGGGCAGCAGTACTTC. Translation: CSASHRDSGGGQQYF.